A single sample is the source of the 27 T cell receptor beta chains below, sequenced in a study of OX40 agonist ivuxolimab in advanced cancers. Sequencing was performed with immunoSEQ multiplex PCR; in TCRdb, only in-frame clones are kept and a portion is missing. The sample records 55,000 to 70,000 clones, under 90% being singletons. Sequences were derived from CD4+ or CD8+ T cells sorted from blood, sampled in a trial of the OX40 agonist ivuxolimab. The receptors were sampled from an adult with an advanced solid tumor such as melanoma, head and neck, liver or kidney cancer.

As for this clone: Other DNA sequences within the sample encode an identical CDR3. The rearrangement uses TRBV29-1 and TRBJ1-2; 7 positions agree with TRBD1. The CDR3 covers 12 residues. J lost 3 bases, V lost 6 bases, and 4 bases had no gene match. The germline V gene encodes CDR1 SQVTM and CDR2 ANQGSEA. The CDR3 DNA reads TGCAGCGTCGGAGACAGGGACTATGGCTACACCTTC. It translates to CSVGDRDYGYTF.

The rearrangement links TRBV7-2 to TRBJ2-7, with D possibly matching TRBD1 (6 bases). From germline, CDR1 is SGHTA and CDR2 FQGNSA. The CDR3 sequence is 13 residues long. V dropped 5 bases and J dropped 7 bases, with 15 bases sitting between them. CDR3 protein: CASSLRQDGEQYF. The CDR3 DNA reads as TGTGCCAGCAGCCTACGACAGGACGGGGAGCAGTACTTC.

The CDR3 spells CASRDREGDYGYTF. CDR3 coding DNA: TGTGCCAGCAGGGACAGGGAGGGAGACTATGGCTACACCTTC. This chain uses TRBV6-5 with TRBJ1-2; 8 nucleotides agree with TRBD1. Germline CDR1 MNHEY, CDR2 SVGAGI. This CDR3 has 14 residues. Trimming cost V 6 bases and J 3 bases; bases outside gene matches: 6.

V usage is TRBV28 and J usage is TRBJ2-7; the match to TRBD2 covers 12 bases. The ends lost 7 bases at V and 2 bases at J; junction bases unmatched: 6. Germline CDR1 MDHEN, CDR2 SYDVKM. The CDR3 is 15 residues long. CDR3 sequence reads: CASIPSGGDPYEQYF. CDR3 sequence (DNA): TGTGCCAGCATTCCTAGCGGGGGGGACCCCTACGAGCAGTACTTC.

The chain recombines TRBV11-3 with TRBJ2-3; D is perhaps TRBD2 (6 bases). The V end was cut by 3 bases, the J end by 6 bases, with 16 bases between. Germline CDR1 SGHNT, CDR2 YENEEA. This CDR3 is 15 amino acids long. The CDR3: CASSFRGGPRDTQYF. The CDR3 nucleotides read TGTGCCAGCAGCTTTCGGGGAGGCCCTAGGGATACGCAGTATTTT.

This clone appeared a single time. The rearrangement links TRBV28 to TRBJ1-1, with 9 bases that match TRBD1. Germline-derived CDR1 and CDR2 are MDHEN and SYDVKM. CDR3 length equals 15 residues. The V gene end was trimmed by 8 bases and the J gene end by 1 base; junction bases not matched to a gene: 8. CDR3 sequence: CASRQDRGPNTEAFF. As DNA, the CDR3 is TGTGCCAGCCGACAGGACAGGGGTCCGAACACTGAAGCTTTCTTT.

Remarks on this clone: A read error may explain this, as a much larger clone is one base away. Different DNA sequences within this sample yield the same CDR3. The chain combines TRBV5-1 with TRBJ2-7, with TRBD1 matching 7 bases. Germline V lookup: CDR1 SGHRS, CDR2 YFSETQ. The CDR3 contains 14 residues. V shed 4 bases and J 2 bases; nucleotides not matched to a gene: 6. The CDR3 DNA is TGCGCCAGCAGCCAACGGACAGGAGCCTACGAGCAGTACTTC. Its protein product is CASSQRTGAYEQYF.

This rearrangement joins TRBV11-2 to TRBJ1-4; D is ambiguous. CDR3 size: 13 residues. The germline CDR1 and CDR2 sequences are SGHAT and FQNNGV. V lost 0 bases and J 8 bases, leaving 7 bases between the germline ends. The CDR3 sequence is CASSLDRIEKLFF. CDR3 sequence (DNA): TGTGCCAGCAGCTTAGACAGGATAGAAAAACTGTTTTTT.

The chain is built from TRBV19 and TRBJ2-7; 9 bases are shared with TRBD1. V shed 7 bases and J 9 bases; nucleotides not matched to a gene: 16. Germline lookup yields CDR1 LNHDA and CDR2 SQIVND (reference sequence). This CDR3 is 15 amino acids long. The CDR3 nucleotides read TGTGCCAGTACTCCCGGGACAGGGAATTCTTGGATGCAGTACTTC. Translated: CASTPGTGNSWMQYF.

This clone was recorded once. The genes are TRBV28 and TRBJ1-6, with 9 positions matching TRBD1. Germline V CDR1 and CDR2: MDHEN, SYDVKM. Unmatched junction bases numbered 3, after V lost 5 bases and J lost 7 bases. The CDR3 is 14 amino acids. CDR3 in amino acids: CASSLGTGNSPLHF. Written as DNA, the CDR3 is TGTGCCAGCAGTCTGGGGACAGGGAATTCACCCCTCCACTTT.

This chain connects TRBV7-6 to TRBJ2-1, with TRBD1 as a possible D gene (6 bases). The V gene lost 6 bases and the J gene lost 2 bases, with 8 bases spanning the gap. CDR1 and CDR2 from the germline V gene are SGHVS and FNYEAQ. The CDR3 covers 13 residues. For the CDR3, the DNA is TGTGCCAGCAGTGGGGGCACCTACAATGAGCAGTTCTTC. Its protein is CASSGGTYNEQFF.

This chain links TRBV7-9 with TRBJ2-5; 8 nucleotides agree with TRBD1. Germline-derived CDR1 and CDR2 are SEHNR and FQNEAQ (reference sequence). J was trimmed by 9 bases and V by 6 bases; bases with no gene match: 18. The CDR3 loop spans 16 amino acids. The CDR3 loop is CASSPPNSGQEGSQYF. The CDR3 coding sequence is TGTGCCAGCAGTCCGCCCAACTCGGGACAGGAAGGGTCCCAGTACTTC. The whole variable domain, remainder taken from reference TRBV7-9 and TRBJ2-5, is DTGVSQNPRHKITKRGQNVTFRCDPISEHNRLYWYRQTLGQGPEFLTYFQNEAQLEKSRLLSDRFSAERPKGSFSTLEIQRTEQGDSAMYLCASSPPNSGQEGSQYFGPGTRLLVL.

The V and J genes are TRBV5-4 and TRBJ2-1, with D uncertain. Germline V lookup: CDR1 SGHNT, CDR2 YYREEE (reference sequence). V lost 3 bases and J 10 bases, leaving 11 bases between the germline ends. The CDR3 consists of 12 residues. CDR3 residues: CASSWNVNEQFF. The CDR3, as DNA: TGTGCCAGCAGCTGGAACGTAAACGAGCAGTTCTTC.

The CDR3 protein is CASSQPGQGSQPQHF. The CDR3, as DNA: TGTGCCAGCAGCCAGCCGGGACAGGGGAGTCAGCCCCAGCATTTT. V usage is TRBV4-2 and J usage is TRBJ1-5, with TRBD1 matching over 10 bases. The J segment lost 6 bases and the V segment lost 3 bases, leaving 5 bases of the junction unmatched. This CDR3 region has 15 residues. CDR1 and CDR2 (germline): LGHNA, YNFKEQ.

The V gene is TRBV5-6, the J gene TRBJ2-6; no reliable D call. CDR3 length: 16 amino acids. CDR1 SGHDT and CDR2 YYEEEE come from the germline V gene. Trimming left V 0 bases short and J 3 bases short, with 10 bases between. The CDR3 sequence: CASSLDLGFGANVLTF. As DNA, the CDR3 is TGTGCCAGCAGCTTGGATTTGGGATTTGGGGCCAACGTCCTGACTTTC.

To note about this clone: The sample holds other DNA sequences that translate to the same CDR3. The V and J genes are TRBV7-2 and TRBJ1-1; D perhaps matches TRBD1 (5 bases). CDR3 size: 13 residues. The V end was cut by 6 bases, the J end by 1 base, with 9 bases between. Germline CDR1 and CDR2: SGHTA and FQGNSA. The CDR3 is CASSSQGNTEAFF. The DNA of the CDR3 is TGTGCCAGCAGTTCTCAGGGGAACACTGAAGCTTTCTTT.

The V and J genes are TRBV6-1 and TRBJ1-1; TRBD1 is a possible D gene (6 bases). The CDR3 totals 14 residues. CDR1 and CDR2 (germline): MNHNS, SASEGT. Trimming stripped 3 bases from V and 2 bases from J, with 10 bases between. CDR3 nucleotide sequence: TGTGCCAGCAGTGAGTCCAGGGGAAACACTGAAGCTTTCTTT. Amino acid sequence: CASSESRGNTEAFF.

The V call is TRBV4-2, the J call TRBJ2-1; D might be TRBD1 (5 bases). Germline CDR1 is LGHNA and CDR2 is YNFKEQ. The CDR3 spans 16 residues. Trimming cost V 0 bases and J 6 bases, with 15 bases left between them. DNA of the CDR3: TGTGCCAGCAGCCAAGAATGGGGTGGGGCCGTCAATGAGCAGTTCTTC. It is translated as CASSQEWGGAVNEQFF.

The chain employs TRBV5-1 and TRBJ2-3, with 7 bases fitting TRBD1. This CDR3 spans 15 amino acids. Germline loops: CDR1 SGHRS, CDR2 YFSETQ. After removal of 0 bases from V and 3 bases from J, the junction contained 4 bases not matched to a gene. CDR3 sequence reads: CASSLGQGGTDTQYF. Written as DNA, the CDR3 is TGCGCCAGCAGCTTGGGACAGGGTGGGACAGATACGCAGTATTTT.

The gene calls are TRBV6-5 and TRBJ1-4, with D possibly matching TRBD1 (5 bases). V lost 2 bases to trimming and J lost 2 bases, with 12 bases between them. Germline V gene sequence: CDR1 MNHEY, CDR2 SVGAGI. This CDR3 has 16 amino acids. The CDR3 loop is CASSYRGAGTNEKLFF. The CDR3 nucleotides read TGTGCCAGCAGTTACCGGGGCGCCGGGACTAATGAAAAACTGTTTTTT.

The rearrangement joins TRBV5-4 to TRBJ2-1; TRBD2 matches 14 bases. J was trimmed by 8 bases and V by 7 bases; bases with no gene match: 8. CDR3 size: 15 residues. Per germline, CDR1 SGHNT and CDR2 YYREEE (reference sequence). The CDR3 coding sequence is TGTGCCAGCGGAAGACTAGCGGGAGGGTATCATGAGCAGTTCTTC. Protein product: CASGRLAGGYHEQFF.

The V and J genes are TRBV30 and TRBJ1-1; 7 bases are a match to TRBD1. The V segment lost 3 bases and the J segment 3 bases; nucleotides outside the gene matches: 4. This CDR3 is 13 amino acids long. Germline V CDR1 and CDR2: GTSNPN, SVGIG (reference sequence). CDR3 loop: CAWSYDRDTEAFF. CDR3 in DNA: TGTGCCTGGAGCTATGACAGGGACACTGAAGCTTTCTTT.

The sample holds one count of this clone. This chain uses TRBV6-1 with TRBJ1-4; D is uncertain. Germline assignment: CDR1 MNHNS and CDR2 SASEGT. The length of the CDR3 is 15 residues. V was shortened by 1 base and J by 8 bases, with 14 bases between the two germline ends. Written as DNA, the CDR3 is TGTGCCAGCAGTGAAGAAATTCCGGGAATCGAAAAACTGTTTTTT. Translation gives CASSEEIPGIEKLFF.

The genes are TRBV6-5 and TRBJ1-2; D is possibly TRBD1 (6 bases). The V gene's germline CDR1 is MNHEY and CDR2 SVGAGI. This CDR3 is built from 12 residues. V shed 11 bases and J shed 5 bases, with 15 bases lying between them. CDR3 residues: CAATAGAYGYTF. For the CDR3, the DNA is TGTGCCGCGACCGCGGGGGCTTATGGCTACACCTTC.

CDR3 loop: CASRILSFGELFF. DNA for the CDR3: TGTGCCAGCAGGATTCTTTCTTTTGGGGAGCTGTTTTTT. V usage is TRBV28 and J usage is TRBJ2-2; D gene ambiguous. Germline V gene data show CDR1 as MDHEN and CDR2 as SYDVKM. Trimming took 6 bases from V and 8 from J, leaving 13 bases between them. The CDR3 has 13 amino acids. Together with reference TRBV28 and TRBJ2-2, the CDR3 gives the full variable domain: DVKVTQSSRYLVKRTGEKVFLECVQDMDHENMFWYRQDPGLGLRLIYFSYDVKMKEKGDIPEGYSVSREKKERFSLILESASTNQTSMYLCASRILSFGELFFGEGSRLTVL.

The chain is built from TRBV5-6 and TRBJ2-7; TRBD2 agrees at 10 bases. With 4 bases clipped from V and 4 bases from J, the junction kept 8 bases outside the gene matches. Germline V gives CDR1 SGHDT, CDR2 YYEEEE. CDR3 length: 15 residues. The CDR3 DNA reads as TGTGCCAGCAGCCCCCTGGGGACTAGCGCTTACGAGCAGTACTTC. Protein sequence: CASSPLGTSAYEQYF. Supplemented by reference TRBV5-6 and TRBJ2-7, the full variable domain reads DAGVTQSPTHLIKTRGQQVTLRCSPKSGHDTVSWYQQALGQGPQFIFQYYEEEERQRGNFPDRFSGHQFPNYSSELNVNALLLGDSALYLCASSPLGTSAYEQYFGPGTRLTVT.

The CDR3 is CASSPLSSHGSSYNEQFF. The CDR3, as DNA: TGTGCCAGCAGCCCCCTGTCTAGCCACGGGAGCTCCTACAATGAGCAGTTCTTC. The chain couples TRBV7-9 to TRBJ2-1; D is possibly TRBD2 (6 bases). The germline gives CDR1 SEHNR, CDR2 FQNEAQ (reference sequence). This CDR3 spans 18 amino acids. The V and J ends lost 5 bases and 0 bases respectively, with 20 bases between them.